Presented here are 23 T cell receptor beta chains from one specimen sequenced in a study of blood T cell repertoires in COVID-19. Some clones are missing from TCRdb's copy, which holds only in-frame ones; the method was immunoSEQ multiplex PCR. The table lists around 39,000 clones, more than 65% of them singletons. Material for sequencing was peripheral blood. These receptors originate from a man older than 75 with active or convalescent COVID-19.

This chain links TRBV6-5 with TRBJ1-1; tentatively, D is TRBD1 (6 bases). Trimming took off 9 bases at V and 2 bases at J, with 16 bases between the two ends. Germline CDR1 is MNHEY and CDR2 is SVGAGI. The CDR3 has 14 residues. This CDR3 reads CASIPTQGNTEAFF. Written as DNA, the CDR3 is TGTGCCAGTATACCTACACAGGGAAACACTGAAGCTTTCTTT.

This clone came up a few times. Sequence at one end of the junction differs from germline and may be a read error. The rearrangement links TRBV7-9 to TRBJ1-2; possible D gene TRBD1, 5 bases. CDR3 size: 14 residues. Germline CDR1 reads SEHNR; CDR2 reads FQNEAQ (reference sequence). CDR3 amino acids: CASSLAGANYGYTF. CDR3 bases: TGTGCCAGCAGCTTAGCAGGGGCTAATTATGGCTACACCTTC.

This chain joins TRBV11-2 and TRBJ2-5; perhaps TRBD2 as D (6 bases). Germline CDR1 reads SGHAT; CDR2 reads FQNNGV. Between the trimmed V and J ends, which lost 7 bases and 1 base, there was a span of 19 bases. The CDR3 loop spans 16 amino acids. CDR3 loop: CASKTGVNPFQETQYF. The CDR3 DNA follows: TGTGCCAGCAAGACGGGGGTCAATCCATTCCAAGAGACCCAGTACTTC.

The chain is built from TRBV9 and TRBJ1-3; D ambiguous. The V end lost 3 bases, the J end lost 0 bases, and 10 bases lay between the germline ends. The length of the CDR3 is 15 residues. Germline CDR1 SGDLS, CDR2 YYNGEE. The CDR3 DNA follows: TGTGCCAGCAGCGCAGGTACAGACTCTGGAAACACCATATATTTT. This translates into CASSAGTDSGNTIYF.

In this sample, this clone turned up once. The genes are TRBV6-5 and TRBJ2-1; D gene uncertain. The CDR3 is 15 amino acids. Germline V gene lookup returns CDR1 MNHEY and CDR2 SVGAGI. The V end lost 7 bases, the J end lost 0 bases, and 13 bases lay between the germline ends. CDR3 bases: TGTGCCAGCAAGCTACTCGAGAGCTCCTACAATGAGCAGTTCTTC. It codes for CASKLLESSYNEQFF.

This clone has more than one count but fewer than ten. V and J are TRBV6-2 or TRBV6-3 and TRBJ2-4; TRBD2 agrees at 8 bases. CDR3 size: 19 residues. J gave up 1 base and V 2 bases, and 13 bases lay outside the gene matches. CDR1 and CDR2 from the germline V gene are MNHEY and SVGEGT. CDR3 in amino acids: CASSYGAGALRGAKNIQYF. CDR3 in DNA: TGTGCCAGCAGTTACGGAGCGGGAGCCCTTAGGGGCGCCAAAAACATTCAGTACTTC.

The rearrangement uses TRBV6-5 and TRBJ2-3, with D uncertain. This CDR3 is built from 13 residues. Germline loops: CDR1 MNHEY, CDR2 SVGAGI. CDR3 residues: CASCRYDTDTQYF. CDR3 sequence (DNA): TGTGCGAGCTGTCGGTATGACACAGATACGCAGTATTTT.

In its sample, this clone was seen a few times. J is TRBJ2-1 and V is TRBV5-1; D uncertain. Germline V gene sequence: CDR1 SGHRS, CDR2 YFSETQ. The V end lost 0 bases, the J end lost 5 bases, and 12 bases lay between the germline ends. This CDR3 region has 15 residues. The CDR3 nucleotides are TGCGCCAGCAGCTTGGTTACCTACTACAACAATGAGCAGTTCTTC. Translating gives CASSLVTYYNNEQFF. Filled out from reference TRBV5-1 and TRBJ2-1, the complete variable domain reads KAGVTQTPRYLIKTRGQQVTLSCSPISGHRSVSWYQQTPGQGLQFLFEYFSETQRNKGNFPGRFSGRQFSNSRSEMNVSTLELGDSALYLCASSLVTYYNNEQFFGPGTRLTVL.

CDR3 DNA: TGCAGTGCTAGTGCGGCAGGGGGCACTATGAATGAGCAGTTCTTC. Amino acids: CSASAAGGTMNEQFF. This chain uses TRBV20-1 with TRBJ2-1; TRBD1 agrees at 8 bases. The V gene's germline CDR1 is DFQATT and CDR2 SNEGSKA (reference sequence). V gave up 3 bases and J gave up 7 bases; unmatched junction bases: 11. The CDR3 covers 15 residues.

This chain uses TRBV18 with TRBJ1-4, with 7 nucleotides matching TRBD1. Germline loops: CDR1 KGHSH, CDR2 LQKENI. The CDR3 is made up of 13 amino acids. Trimming took 3 bases from V and 6 from J; bases not matched to a gene: 1. The CDR3 DNA is TGTGCCAGCTCACCCGGACAGGATGAAAAACTGTTTTTT. Protein sequence: CASSPGQDEKLFF.

V and J are TRBV27 and TRBJ1-5; TRBD1 aligns across 9 bases. Trimming cost V 0 bases and J 7 bases; bases outside gene matches: 4. There are 15 residues in the CDR3. CDR1 is MNHEY, CDR2 SMNVEV, per germline (reference sequence). As DNA, the CDR3 is TGTGCCAGCAGTTTATCGGGACAGGGCGGCCAGCCCCAGCATTTT. Its protein is CASSLSGQGGQPQHF.

The gene calls are TRBV18 and TRBJ1-3, with D possibly being TRBD1 (6 bases). The germline V and J ends were trimmed by 3 bases and 0 bases, with 12 bases remaining between them. Germline CDR1 is KGHSH and CDR2 is LQKENI. The CDR3 is 16 amino acids. CDR3 loop: CASSPRGQSSGNTIYF. CDR3 bases: TGTGCCAGCTCACCCAGGGGTCAGAGCTCTGGAAACACCATATATTTT.

The J gene is TRBJ2-1, the V gene TRBV11-2, with D maybe TRBD1 (8 bases). The CDR3 is 15 amino acids. Germline V CDR1 and CDR2: SGHAT, FQNNGV. The V gene lost 6 bases and the J gene lost 11 bases, with 23 bases spanning the gap. CDR3 residues: CASRAVQGGPQKQFF. CDR3 DNA sequence: TGTGCCAGCAGGGCCGTACAGGGGGGGCCACAAAAGCAGTTCTTC.

The chain carries TRBV27 and TRBJ2-5; 7 nucleotides agree with TRBD2. Trimming took 5 bases from V and 7 from J; bases not matched to a gene: 13. CDR3 length: 15 amino acids. Germline V gene sequence: CDR1 MNHEY, CDR2 SMNVEV (reference sequence). The CDR3 sequence is CASSPSGRGGGTQYF. The CDR3 DNA follows: TGTGCCAGCAGTCCATCCGGACGAGGCGGGGGGACCCAGTACTTC.

The V call is TRBV11-1, the J call TRBJ1-2; 10 bases fit TRBD1. Trimming cost V 3 bases and J 7 bases; bases outside gene matches: 5. In germline, CDR1 is SGHAT, CDR2 FQDESV (reference sequence). The CDR3 is made up of 14 amino acids. The CDR3 is CASSFDRGQSGYTF. As DNA, the CDR3 is TGTGCCAGCAGCTTTGACAGGGGGCAGTCTGGCTACACCTTC.

The rearrangement joins TRBV6-5 to TRBJ2-2; the D is unclear. This CDR3 has 14 amino acids. CDR1 is MNHEY and CDR2 is SVGAGI in the germline V gene. V lost 6 bases, J lost 5 bases, and 13 bases lay in between. The CDR3 sequence is CASSYQLDTGELFF. CDR3 DNA: TGTGCCAGCAGCTATCAACTTGATACCGGGGAGCTGTTTTTT.

This sequence joins TRBV18 and TRBJ1-2, with D unresolved. V lost 6 bases to trimming and J lost 2 bases, with 10 bases between them. This CDR3 is built from 13 residues. The V gene's germline CDR1 is KGHSH and CDR2 LQKENI. The CDR3 DNA reads as TGTGCCAGCTCCGTTTCTACCAACTATGGCTACACCTTC. Its translation is CASSVSTNYGYTF.

V usage is TRBV7-9 and J usage is TRBJ1-6, with D perhaps TRBD1 (5 bases). Trimming left V 4 bases short and J 5 bases short, with 12 bases between. The germline gives CDR1 SEHNR, CDR2 FQNEAQ (reference sequence). This CDR3 comprises 15 residues. The CDR3 is CASSSNGGNNSPLHF. The CDR3, as DNA: TGTGCCAGCAGCTCGAACGGGGGGAATAATTCACCCCTCCACTTT. The complete variable domain, with remaining parts taken from reference TRBV7-9 and TRBJ1-6, reads DTGVSQNPRHKITKRGQNVTFRCDPISEHNRLYWYRQTLGQGPEFLTYFQNEAQLEKSRLLSDRFSAERPKGSFSTLEIQRTEQGDSAMYLCASSSNGGNNSPLHFGNGTRLTVT.

V usage is TRBV7-3 and J usage is TRBJ1-4; D unclear. V was clipped by 4 bases and J by 8 bases, with 11 bases between them. This CDR3 comprises 13 residues. CDR1 and CDR2 from the germline V gene are SGHTA and FQGTGA. CDR3 sequence: CASSSTPGEKLFF. The DNA for the CDR3 is TGTGCCAGCAGCTCAACCCCGGGAGAAAAACTGTTTTTT.

The chain is built from TRBV19 and TRBJ2-6, with 7 bases identical to TRBD1. V shed 5 bases and J 2 bases; nucleotides not matched to a gene: 6. CDR3 length: 16 residues. Germline V gene data show CDR1 as LNHDA and CDR2 as SQIVND (reference sequence). Written as DNA, the CDR3 is TGTGCCAGTAGTCCCACCGGGACAGCTGGGGCCAACGTCCTGACTTTC. This sequence encodes CASSPTGTAGANVLTF.

The CDR3 protein is CASSLGGSRGNSPLHF. The CDR3 DNA is TGCGCCAGCAGCTTGGGAGGGAGTCGCGGAAATTCACCCCTCCACTTT. This chain connects TRBV5-1 to TRBJ1-6; D is unclear. The CDR3 is 16 residues long. The V end was cut by 0 bases, the J end by 7 bases, with 14 bases between. The germline V gene encodes CDR1 SGHRS and CDR2 YFSETQ.

This clone was detected a few times. The V and J genes are TRBV5-4 and TRBJ2-2, with D unclear. V lost 1 base and J lost 5, with 9 bases in between. The CDR3 consists of 14 residues. Germline assignment: CDR1 SGHNT and CDR2 YYREEE (reference sequence). The CDR3 nucleotides read TGTGCCAGCAGCTTGCGGTCATCAACCGGGGAGCTGTTTTTT. As protein: CASSLRSSTGELFF.

The chain links TRBV5-1 to TRBJ1-6; TRBD1 matches at 9 bases. CDR1 is SGHRS and CDR2 is YFSETQ in the germline V gene. The CDR3 has 16 amino acids. Germline trimming cut 1 base from V and 7 bases from J; bases unmatched to any gene: 6. The CDR3 loop is CASSLTSDRGNSPLHF. The CDR3 DNA reads as TGCGCCAGCAGCTTGACCTCAGACAGGGGGAATTCACCCCTCCACTTT.